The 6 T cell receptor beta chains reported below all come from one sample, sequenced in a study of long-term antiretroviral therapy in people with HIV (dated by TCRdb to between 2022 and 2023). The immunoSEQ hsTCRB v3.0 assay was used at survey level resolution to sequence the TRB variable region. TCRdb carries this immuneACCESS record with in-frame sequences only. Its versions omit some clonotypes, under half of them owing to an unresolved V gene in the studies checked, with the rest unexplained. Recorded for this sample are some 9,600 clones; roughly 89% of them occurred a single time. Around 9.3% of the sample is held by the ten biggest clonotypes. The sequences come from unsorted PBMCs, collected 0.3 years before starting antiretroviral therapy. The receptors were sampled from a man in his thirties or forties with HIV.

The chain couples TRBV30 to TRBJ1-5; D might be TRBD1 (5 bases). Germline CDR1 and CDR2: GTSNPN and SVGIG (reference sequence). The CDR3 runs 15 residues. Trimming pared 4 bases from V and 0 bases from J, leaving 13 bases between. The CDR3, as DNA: TGTGCCTGGACGGGGGGGAGATATAGCAATCAGCCCCAGCATTTT. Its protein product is CAWTGGRYSNQPQHF.

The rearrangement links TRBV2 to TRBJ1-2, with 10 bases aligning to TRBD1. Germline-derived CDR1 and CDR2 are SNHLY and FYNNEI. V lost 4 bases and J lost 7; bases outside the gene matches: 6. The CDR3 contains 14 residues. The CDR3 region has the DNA TGTGCCAGCAGTGCGACCCGGGACAGGGGTGGCTACACCTTC. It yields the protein CASSATRDRGGYTF.

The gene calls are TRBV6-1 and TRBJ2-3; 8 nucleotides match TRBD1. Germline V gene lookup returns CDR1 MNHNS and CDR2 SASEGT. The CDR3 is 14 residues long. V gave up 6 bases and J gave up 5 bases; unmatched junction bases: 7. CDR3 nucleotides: TGTGCCAGCAGCGCGACAGGGGTAGGAGATACGCAGTATTTT. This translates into CASSATGVGDTQYF.

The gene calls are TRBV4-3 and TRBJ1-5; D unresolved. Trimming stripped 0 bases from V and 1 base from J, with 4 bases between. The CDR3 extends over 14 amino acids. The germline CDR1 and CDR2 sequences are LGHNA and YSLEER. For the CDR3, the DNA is TGCGCCAGCAGCCAAGACAAGAGCAATCAGCCCCAGCATTTT. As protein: CASSQDKSNQPQHF.

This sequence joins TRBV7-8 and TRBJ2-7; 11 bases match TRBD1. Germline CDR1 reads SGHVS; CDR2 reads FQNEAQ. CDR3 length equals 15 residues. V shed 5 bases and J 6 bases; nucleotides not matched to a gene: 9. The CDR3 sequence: CASSPPRTGGSEQYF. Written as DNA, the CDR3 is TGTGCCAGCAGCCCCCCAAGGACAGGGGGCTCCGAGCAGTACTTC. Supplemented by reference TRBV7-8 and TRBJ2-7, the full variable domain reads GAGVSQSPRYKVAKRGQDVALRCDPISGHVSLFWYQQALGQGPEFLTYFQNEAQLDKSGLPSDRFFAERPEGSVSTLKIQRTQQEDSAVYLCASSPPRTGGSEQYFGPGTRLTVT.

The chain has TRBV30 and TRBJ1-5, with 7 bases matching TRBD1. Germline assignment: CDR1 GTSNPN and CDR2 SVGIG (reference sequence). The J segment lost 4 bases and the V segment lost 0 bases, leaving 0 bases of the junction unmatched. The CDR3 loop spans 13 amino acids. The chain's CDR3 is CAWSVQGNQPQHF. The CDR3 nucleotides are TGTGCCTGGAGTGTACAGGGGAATCAGCCCCAGCATTTT.